Listed below are T cell receptor beta chains from one sample, sequenced in a study of immune cell composition in non-small cell lung cancer. The repertoire was sequenced with immunoSEQ multiplex PCR; TCRdb's copy has only in-frame clones and lacks some. The data contain 15,000 or so clones, 69% of them singletons. The sequencing input was lung tumor tissue. The receptors were sampled from a human donor with non-small cell lung cancer. The CDR3 runs from the conserved cysteine through the conserved F or W. The D gene is left open where the match is weak. Size tells how often a clone was seen (once, few, many) or the class of an expanded clone, and some rows leave it out.

clone_size	v_call	d_call	j_call	cdr3_nt	cdr3_aa
.	TRBV9	.	TRBJ1-2	TGTGCCAGCAGCGTAGTGGGGGGAGTTGATGGCTACACCTTC	CASSVVGGVDGYTF
once	TRBV5-1	TRBD1	TRBJ1-1	TGCGCCAGCAGCGTTCGGACAGGGGTGAACACTGAAGCTTTCTTT	CASSVRTGVNTEAFF
.	TRBV25-1	TRBD1	TRBJ1-4	TGTGCCAGCAGTCTGGGGACAGGGGGCACTAATGAAAAACTGTTTTTT	CASSLGTGGTNEKLFF
.	TRBV7-3	.	TRBJ2-1	TGTGCCAGCAGCTTTGGGCCAGACAATGAGCAGTTCTTC	CASSFGPDNEQFF
once	TRBV5-1	TRBD2	TRBJ2-5	TGCGCCAGCAGCTTCATTAGCGGGGGGGGGTACCAAGAGACCCAGTACTTC	CASSFISGGGYQETQYF
.	TRBV19	.	TRBJ2-3	TGTGCCAGTCCCCCTCCGGGACGGGGGAGCACAGATACGCAGTATTTT	CASPPPGRGSTDTQYF
.	TRBV6-1	.	TRBJ1-1	TGTGCCAGCAGTCCACAGTATAACACTGAAGCTTTCTTT	CASSPQYNTEAFF
.	TRBV2	TRBD2	TRBJ2-3	TGTGCCAGCAGTGAAGCCGCCCTAGCGGGGGGGAAAGAGTATTTT	CASSEAALAGGKEYF
.	TRBV19	.	TRBJ1-5	TGTGCCAGTAGTATAGGAGGAGGGGCGGATCAGCCCCAGCATTTT	CASSIGGGADQPQHF
.	TRBV7-2	.	TRBJ2-1	TGTGCCAGCAGCTTAGAGCCTTCCCTGAATGAGCAGTTCTTC	CASSLEPSLNEQFF
.	TRBV19	TRBD2	TRBJ2-3	TGTGCCAGTAGCCGCGGAGCGGGGGGGCATGTAGATACGCAGTATTTT	CASSRGAGGHVDTQYF
.	TRBV6-6	TRBD1	TRBJ2-7	TGTGCCAGCAGCAAGAGCGGACAGGGGGACTACGAGCAGTACTTC	CASSKSGQGDYEQYF
few	TRBV29-1	TRBD2	TRBJ2-1	TGCAGCGCTGACCGGGGAGGGTATGAGCAGTTCTTC	CSADRGGYEQFF
few	TRBV4-1	TRBD2	TRBJ2-7	TGCGCCAGCAGCCCGAGCGGGGGGCAGGGAAACAAGGAGTACGAGCAGTACTTC	CASSPSGGQGNKEYEQYF
.	TRBV5-1	TRBD1	TRBJ1-2	TGCGCCAGCAGCGGAGGGGGCCTGAACTATGGCTACACCTTC	CASSGGGLNYGYTF
.	TRBV2	TRBD2	TRBJ2-1	TGTGCCACCCGACTAGCGGACTACAATGAGCAGTTCTTC	CATRLADYNEQFF
.	TRBV5-1	.	TRBJ2-1	TGCGCCAGCAGCTTCCTTGCGGGGTCCTCCTACAATGAGCAGTTCTTC	CASSFLAGSSYNEQFF
.	TRBV29-1	.	TRBJ1-5	TGCAGCGTTAAATTGAGCAACCAGCCCCAGCATTTT	CSVKLSNQPQHF
.	TRBV5-4	TRBD1	TRBJ2-7	TGTGCCAGCAGCCTTACCGGGACAGGGTATGGGGAGCAGTACTTC	CASSLTGTGYGEQYF
.	TRBV5-6	.	TRBJ2-3	TGTGCCAGCAGCGTCAGGGATACGCAGTATTTT	CASSVRDTQYF
.	TRBV4-1	.	TRBJ1-6	TGCGCCAGCAGCCAAATACGAGGGAGGGGTTCACCCCTCCACTTT	CASSQIRGRGSPLHF
.	TRBV25-1	.	TRBJ1-2	TGTGCCAGCAGTGAAAGGCGACGGGGCTATGGCTACACCTTC	CASSERRRGYGYTF
large	TRBV7-9	TRBD2	TRBJ2-1	TGTGCCAGCACTTCCGTGGGGCGGGGGGTTCACAATGAGCAGTTCTTC	CASTSVGRGVHNEQFF
.	TRBV13	TRBD2	TRBJ2-3	TGTGCCAGCAGCCAAAGGACTAGCGGGGGGACAGATACGCAGTATTTT	CASSQRTSGGTDTQYF
.	TRBV9	TRBD2	TRBJ2-1	TGTGCCAGCAGCGAGGGACTAGCGGAAAATGAGCAGTTCTTC	CASSEGLAENEQFF
once	TRBV9	.	TRBJ2-1	TGTGCCAGCAGCGTAGACGGGGTACACGACAATGAGCAGTTCTTC	CASSVDGVHDNEQFF
few	TRBV11-2	TRBD1	TRBJ2-7	TGTGCCAGCAGCCCTCTGAGACAGGGACCCTACGAGCAGTACTTC	CASSPLRQGPYEQYF
.	TRBV6-6	.	TRBJ2-3	TGTGCCAGCAAGACTTTCCCCGGCACAGATACGCAGTATTTT	CASKTFPGTDTQYF
.	TRBV6-1	.	TRBJ1-6	TGTGCCAGCAGTTTTACAGGGTCCTCACCCCTCCACTTT	CASSFTGSSPLHF
.	TRBV27	.	TRBJ1-2	TGTGCCAGCAGTTTATCCGCACAGGGAATGGATGGCTACACCTTC	CASSLSAQGMDGYTF
.	TRBV5-4	TRBD1	TRBJ2-2	TGTGCCAGCAGCGGGGGGACAGGGAACACCGGGGAGCTGTTTTTT	CASSGGTGNTGELFF
.	TRBV6-1	.	TRBJ2-5	TGTGCCAGCCACAAAGGAGGCAGACAAGAGACCCAGTACTTC	CASHKGGRQETQYF
.	TRBV19	.	TRBJ2-2	TGTGCCAGTAGCCAGAGACAGGAGCCCACCGGGGAGCTGTTTTTT	CASSQRQEPTGELFF
few	TRBV5-1	TRBD1	TRBJ1-2	TGCGCCAGCAGCTGGGACAGGGAAGATGGAGGCTACACCTTC	CASSWDREDGGYTF
.	TRBV7-8	TRBD1	TRBJ1-1	TGTGCCAGCAGCCCCTCCGGGACAGAGAACACTGAAGCTTTCTTT	CASSPSGTENTEAFF
.	TRBV19	.	TRBJ2-3	TGTGCCAGTAGTATAGGCGACGGGGGAAGCACAGATACGCAGTATTTT	CASSIGDGGSTDTQYF
.	TRBV5-1	.	TRBJ1-1	TGCGCCAGCAGCCTGCTGGCGGGGATCGCTGAAGCTTTCTTT	CASSLLAGIAEAFF
.	TRBV6-5	.	TRBJ1-4	TGTGCCAGCGGGCATGGCACCAATGAAAAACTGTTTTTT	CASGHGTNEKLFF
.	TRBV6-5	.	TRBJ2-5	TGTGCCAGCAGTTACTCATCGGCACCAGGGGAGACCCAGTACTTC	CASSYSSAPGETQYF
.	TRBV14	.	TRBJ2-4	TGTGCCAGCAGCGGGACTTGGCCTGGCATTCAGTACTTC	CASSGTWPGIQYF
.	TRBV9	TRBD1	TRBJ1-4	TGTGCCAGCAGCGTCGCTTCGGGACAGGGGTCCTCCTATAATGAAAAACTGTTTTTT	CASSVASGQGSSYNEKLFF
.	TRBV6-6	TRBD1	TRBJ1-6	TGTGCCAGCAGGCCGGGGACAGCCGGTAATTGGATCCTCCACTTT	CASRPGTAGNWILHF
.	TRBV4-2	TRBD2	TRBJ2-5	TGTGCCAGCAGCCAAGAAGGTCCAGCGGGGGGAACCCAAGAGACCCAGTACTTC	CASSQEGPAGGTQETQYF
.	TRBV18	.	TRBJ1-2	TGTGCCAGCTCCCTTTCCGATGGCTACACCTTC	CASSLSDGYTF
.	TRBV12-5	TRBD2	TRBJ2-7	TGTGCTAGTGGTTTGGTGAGTACTAGCGGGGCGATCTACGAGCAGTACTTC	CASGLVSTSGAIYEQYF
.	TRBV9	.	TRBJ1-1	TGTGCCAGCAGTCTAGGGTACGGGGCGGGGGGGAACACTGAAGCTTTCTTT	CASSLGYGAGGNTEAFF
once	TRBV5-1	.	TRBJ2-1	TGCGCCAGCAGCTTGGGAATAGAGGTGAATGAGCAGTTCTTC	CASSLGIEVNEQFF